Shown below are 20 T cell receptor beta chains from a single sample sequenced in a study of T cell changes during pregnancy in multiple sclerosis. Produced via immunoSEQ multiplex PCR; TCRdb's table is partial and in-frame only. Among 85,000 to 120,000 clones, 85% to 95% were seen once, and the ten largest hold around 1.5%. The sequences come from peripheral blood, collected after pregnancy. All receptors derive from a female donor with multiple sclerosis, enrolled in a pregnancy study.

V and J are TRBV2 and TRBJ1-1; 7 positions match TRBD1. The CDR3 is 14 residues long. Per germline, CDR1 SNHLY and CDR2 FYNNEI. J was trimmed by 1 base and V by 2 bases; bases with no gene match: 1. CDR3 bases: TGTGCCAGCAGTGAATACAGGGGGAACACTGAAGCTTTCTTT. It codes for CASSEYRGNTEAFF. Full variable domain (rest looked up from reference TRBV2 and TRBJ1-1): EPEVTQTPSHQVTQMGQEVILRCVPISNHLYFYWYRQILGQKVEFLVSFYNNEISEKSEIFDDQFSVERPDGSNFTLKIRSTKLEDSAMYFCASSEYRGNTEAFFGQGTRLTVV.

Concerning this clone: The junction shows a germline mismatch at one end, possibly a read error. The chain uses TRBV18 and TRBJ1-2; 7 positions agree with TRBD1. This CDR3 region has 13 residues. Germline V gene lookup returns CDR1 KGHSH and CDR2 LQKENI. This CDR3 is CASSPWPGTALNF. CDR3 in DNA: TGTGCCAGCTCCCCGTGGCCGGGGACAGCTCTAAACTTC.

J is TRBJ1-2 and V is TRBV10-2; D unresolved. The CDR3 has 12 residues. Germline V gives CDR1 WSHSY, CDR2 SAAADI. The V end lost 2 bases, the J end lost 6 bases, and 7 bases lay between the germline ends. The chain's CDR3 is CASSEGEDGYTF. The CDR3 DNA sequence: TGCGCCAGCAGTGAGGGGGAGGATGGCTACACCTTC.

The genes are TRBV10-3 and TRBJ2-7, with a weak D call TRBD1 (6 bases). Per germline, CDR1 ENHRY and CDR2 SYGVKD. The CDR3 covers 12 residues. V was clipped by 9 bases and J by 6 bases, with 15 bases between them. The CDR3 DNA follows: TGTGCCATTTTAACAGGGTGGGGCGAGCAGTACTTC. This encodes CAILTGWGEQYF.

This chain links TRBV20-1 with TRBJ2-3; a possible D gene is TRBD2 (6 bases). V was pared by 7 bases and J by 3 bases, with 8 bases between. The germline gives CDR1 DFQATT, CDR2 SNEGSKA (reference sequence). CDR3 size: 11 residues. CDR3 protein: CSVAGTDTQYF. Written as DNA, the CDR3 is TGCAGTGTCGCGGGGACAGATACGCAGTATTTT.

The genes are TRBV30 and TRBJ1-2, with D maybe TRBD1 (6 bases). Looked up from germline, CDR1 is GTSNPN and CDR2 is SVGIG (reference sequence). The ends were cut back, 5 bases at V and 6 bases at J, with 13 bases in the middle. There are 12 residues in the CDR3. The CDR3 DNA reads as TGTGCCTGGGTAGACTACAGGGATGGCTACACCTTC. This codes for CAWVDYRDGYTF.

The genes are TRBV5-6 and TRBJ2-1; 8 nucleotides align to TRBD2. The CDR3 consists of 15 residues. Germline CDR1 is SGHDT and CDR2 is YYEEEE. The V segment lost 4 bases and the J segment 0 bases; nucleotides outside the gene matches: 3. CDR3 amino acids: CASSPGLDSYNEQFF. For the CDR3, the DNA is TGTGCCAGCAGCCCGGGACTAGACTCCTACAATGAGCAGTTCTTC.

This sequence joins TRBV27 and TRBJ1-4; 7 nucleotides align to TRBD1. After removal of 5 bases from V and 7 bases from J, the junction contained 7 bases not matched to a gene. The germline gives CDR1 MNHEY, CDR2 SMNVEV (reference sequence). The CDR3 runs to 14 residues. CDR3 amino acids: CASSERGRFEKLFF. In DNA form, the CDR3 reads TGTGCCAGCAGTGAAAGGGGGCGATTTGAAAAACTGTTTTTT. Full variable domain (outside the CDR3, taken from reference TRBV27 and TRBJ1-4): EAQVTQNPRYLITVTGKKLTVTCSQNMNHEYMSWYRQDPGLGLRQIYYSMNVEVTDKGDVPEGYKVSRKEKRNFPLILESPSPNQTSLYFCASSERGRFEKLFFGSGTQLSVL.

The V call is TRBV6-5, the J call TRBJ1-4, with D tentatively TRBD1 (5 bases). This CDR3 has 14 residues. The ends were cut back, 2 bases at V and 5 bases at J, with 9 bases in the middle. The germline V gene has CDR1 MNHEY and CDR2 SVGAGI. CDR3: CASSYGGFNEKLFF. For the CDR3, the DNA is TGTGCCAGCAGTTACGGGGGGTTCAATGAAAAACTGTTTTTT.

In this sample, this clone turned up a few times. The rearrangement joins TRBV6-1 to TRBJ2-7, with 13 bases fitting TRBD2. This CDR3 has 15 amino acids. Germline V lookup: CDR1 MNHNS, CDR2 SASEGT. Trimming took 3 bases from V and 3 from J; bases not matched to a gene: 2. As DNA, the CDR3 is TGTGCCAGCAGTGATCGGACTAGCGGGAGCTACGAGCAGTACTTC. It specifies CASSDRTSGSYEQYF.

V gene TRBV5-1 combines with J gene TRBJ2-4; weak D call: TRBD2 (6 bases). This CDR3 spans 15 amino acids. Trimming took 4 bases from V and 7 from J, leaving 18 bases between them. Germline V lookup: CDR1 SGHRS, CDR2 YFSETQ. This CDR3 is CASSRGLGVENIQYF. The CDR3 coding sequence is TGCGCCAGCAGCAGGGGACTCGGGGTGGAGAACATTCAGTACTTC.

The CDR3 loop reads CASSRGSNTEAFF. The DNA of the CDR3 is TGTGCCAGCAGTAGAGGCTCGAACACTGAAGCTTTCTTT. V gene TRBV7-3 combines with J gene TRBJ1-1; no clear D. In germline, CDR1 is SGHTA, CDR2 FQGTGA. Trimming cost V 6 bases and J 1 base, with 9 bases left between them. The CDR3 has 13 amino acids.

The chain combines TRBV2 with TRBJ1-4; D not resolved. The germline CDR1 and CDR2 sequences are SNHLY and FYNNEI. The CDR3 sequence is 12 residues long. Trimming left V 7 bases short and J 7 bases short, with 10 bases between. CDR3 amino acids: CASNSRGEKLFF. The CDR3 coding sequence is TGTGCCAGCAATAGCCGGGGTGAAAAACTGTTTTTT.

The chain is built from TRBV30 and TRBJ1-1, with D perhaps TRBD1 (5 bases). V was clipped by 1 base and J by 0 bases, with 18 bases between them. This CDR3 comprises 17 residues. The V gene's germline CDR1 is GTSNPN and CDR2 SVGIG (reference sequence). This CDR3 reads CAWSELGVWGVNTEAFF. The CDR3 bases are TGTGCCTGGAGTGAATTGGGAGTATGGGGGGTGAACACTGAAGCTTTCTTT.

The chain carries TRBV4-1 and TRBJ2-1; 7 bases match TRBD2. CDR1 is MGHRA, CDR2 YSYEKL, per germline. V shed 5 bases, J shed 2 bases, and the junction held 6 bases outside the gene matches. There are 15 residues in the CDR3. CDR3 region: CASSGDYPAYNEQFF. In nucleotides, the CDR3 is TGCGCCAGCAGCGGGGACTACCCGGCCTACAATGAGCAGTTCTTC.

The rearrangement joins TRBV2 to TRBJ1-5; possible D gene TRBD1, 6 bases. The CDR3 is 15 amino acids. Germline values: CDR1 SNHLY, CDR2 FYNNEI. V dropped 8 bases and J dropped 8 bases, with 22 bases sitting between them. CDR3 region: CASRPGTRVLEPQHF. CDR3 DNA: TGTGCCAGCCGCCCGGGGACAAGGGTGCTCGAGCCCCAGCATTTT.

The chain carries TRBV7-2 and TRBJ2-2; TRBD2 might be the D (5 bases). Germline V gene sequence: CDR1 SGHTA, CDR2 FQGNSA. The CDR3 contains 17 residues. V gave up 1 base and J gave up 0 bases, with 12 bases separating them. The CDR3 DNA reads TGTGCCAGCAGCTTAGACCCGGCGACTACGAACACCGGGGAGCTGTTTTTT. This translates into CASSLDPATTNTGELFF.

The genes are TRBV6-1 and TRBJ1-2; TRBD1 might be the D (6 bases). Trimming removed 1 base at V and 5 bases at J, with 8 bases between. The CDR3 covers 13 residues. CDR1 MNHNS and CDR2 SASEGT come from the germline V gene. The DNA of the CDR3 is TGTGCCAGCAGTGAAGTAGGGGGATATGGCTACACCTTC. It translates to CASSEVGGYGYTF.

This clone was seen only a few times. This chain links TRBV2 with TRBJ2-3; 8 bases align to TRBD2. The length of the CDR3 is 18 residues. Trimming took 4 bases from V and 5 from J; bases not matched to a gene: 17. Germline V gives CDR1 SNHLY, CDR2 FYNNEI. CDR3 sequence: CASSGALSGSGIGDTQYF. CDR3 bases: TGTGCCAGCAGTGGCGCGCTGAGCGGGAGTGGTATCGGAGATACGCAGTATTTT.

The gene calls are TRBV5-1 and TRBJ1-2; TRBD1 agrees at 7 bases. The ends lost 0 bases at V and 4 bases at J; junction bases unmatched: 3. The germline V gene encodes CDR1 SGHRS and CDR2 YFSETQ. The CDR3 is 14 amino acids. In DNA form, the CDR3 reads TGCGCCAGCAGCTTGGCGGGACAGTTCTATGGCTACACCTTC. It encodes CASSLAGQFYGYTF.